What follows are 4 T cell receptor beta chains derived from one specimen sequenced in a study of blood T cells in healthy people across ages. Alongside a J-beta primer mix, a sample-barcoded 5' primer served in a second PCR lasting about 6 to 12 cycles. TCRdb reprocessed the 5' RACE reads via MiXCR and lists one record per CDR3 protein. The sample lists fewer than 1 million distinct CDR3 sequences, roughly 44% occurring once. The specimen sequenced was blood. The receptors were gathered from a man between 60 and 75 years old in good health.

This clonotype was observed many times. CDR3 in amino acids: CAISEIPRQLSVNEQFF. CDR3 DNA sequence: TGTGCCATCAGTGAAATCCCGAGACAGCTTTCCGTCAATGAGCAGTTCTTC. This sequence joins TRBV10-3 and TRBJ2-1, with TRBD1 as a possible D gene (5 bases). The germline V and J ends were trimmed by 3 bases and 6 bases, with 21 bases remaining between them. CDR1 is ENHRY, CDR2 SYGVKD, per germline. This CDR3 is built from 17 residues.

The rearrangement uses TRBV10-3 and TRBJ2-1; the match to TRBD2 covers 7 bases. V lost 0 bases, J lost 1 base, and 3 bases stayed unmatched. Germline loops: CDR1 ENHRY, CDR2 SYGVKD. The CDR3 covers 16 residues. CDR3 loop: CAISESLGGSYNEQFF. CDR3 sequence (DNA): TGTGCCATCAGTGAGTCCCTGGGGGGGTCCTACAATGAGCAGTTCTTC.

The V gene is TRBV15, the J gene TRBJ1-1; TRBD1 agrees at 7 bases. CDR3 length equals 15 residues. Per germline, CDR1 LNHNV and CDR2 YYDKDF (reference sequence). V dropped 2 bases and J dropped 4; count of bases not matched to a gene: 7. For the CDR3, the DNA is TGTGCCACCAGCAGACCACAGGGGTTGGGCACTGAAGCTTTCTTT. Protein product: CATSRPQGLGTEAFF.

This clonotype was recorded a few times. The rearrangement joins TRBV28 to TRBJ2-7; D is unresolved. Germline-derived CDR1 and CDR2 are MDHEN and SYDVKM. The V gene lost 3 bases and the J gene lost 7 bases, with 13 bases spanning the gap. The CDR3 has 13 residues. The CDR3: CASSFKLSGEQYF. The CDR3 coding sequence is TGTGCCAGCAGTTTTAAGCTCTCCGGGGAGCAGTACTTC. Supplemented by reference TRBV28 and TRBJ2-7, the full variable domain reads DVKVTQSSRYLVKRTGEKVFLECVQDMDHENMFWYRQDPGLGLRLIYFSYDVKMKEKGDIPEGYSVSREKKERFSLILESASTNQTSMYLCASSFKLSGEQYFGPGTRLTVT.